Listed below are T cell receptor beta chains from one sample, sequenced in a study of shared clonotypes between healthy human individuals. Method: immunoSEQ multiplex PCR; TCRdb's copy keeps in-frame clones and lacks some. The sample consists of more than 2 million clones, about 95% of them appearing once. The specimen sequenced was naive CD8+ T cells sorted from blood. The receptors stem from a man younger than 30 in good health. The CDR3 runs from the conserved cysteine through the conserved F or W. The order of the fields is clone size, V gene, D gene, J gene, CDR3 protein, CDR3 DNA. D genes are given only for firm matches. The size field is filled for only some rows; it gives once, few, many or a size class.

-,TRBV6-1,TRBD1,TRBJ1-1,CATHGTGINTEAFF,TGTGCCACCCACGGGACAGGGATCAACACTGAAGCTTTCTTT
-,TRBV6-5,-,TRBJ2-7,CASSYGELYYEQYF,TGTGCCAGCAGTTACGGGGAACTTTACTACGAGCAGTACTTC
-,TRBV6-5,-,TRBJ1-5,CASRRQVRQHF,TGTGCCAGCAGGCGACAGGTTCGACAGCATTTT
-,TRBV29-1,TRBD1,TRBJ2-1,CSVPSTGNDEQFF,TGCAGCGTCCCCTCGACAGGGAATGATGAGCAGTTCTTC
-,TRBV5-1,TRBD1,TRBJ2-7,CASSLGQSYEQYF,TGCGCCAGCAGTTTGGGACAGTCCTACGAGCAGTACTTC
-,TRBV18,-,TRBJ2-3,CASSPPMTEASTDTQYF,TGTGCCAGCTCACCACCCATGACAGAAGCTAGCACAGATACGCAGTATTTT
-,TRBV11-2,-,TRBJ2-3,CASSFHREVVDTQYF,TGTGCCAGCAGCTTTCACAGGGAGGTGGTGGATACGCAGTATTTT
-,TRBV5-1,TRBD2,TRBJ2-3,CASSPALAGETDTQYF,TGCGCCAGCAGCCCCGCACTAGCGGGAGAAACAGATACGCAGTATTTT
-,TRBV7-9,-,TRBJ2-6,CASSLEEGAGANVLTF,TGTGCCAGCAGCTTAGAGGAGGGTGCTGGGGCCAACGTCCTGACTTTC
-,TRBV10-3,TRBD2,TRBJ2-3,CARRGGRKDTQYF,TGTGCCAGGCGGGGGGGTAGGAAAGATACGCAGTATTTT
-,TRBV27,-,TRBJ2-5,CASSPNGATQYF,TGTGCCAGCAGCCCTAATGGGGCCACCCAGTACTTC
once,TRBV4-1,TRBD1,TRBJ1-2,CASSPLATGDGYTF,TGCGCCAGCAGCCCTTTAGCGACAGGGGATGGCTACACCTTC
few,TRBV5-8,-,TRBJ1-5,CASSSNRQPQHF,TGTGCCAGCAGCTCAAATCGTCAGCCCCAGCATTTT
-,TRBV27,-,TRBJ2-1,CASSSPGFTNEQFF,TGTGCCAGCAGTTCCCCAGGGTTCACCAATGAGCAGTTCTTC
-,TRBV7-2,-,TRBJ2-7,CASVYSSGSYEQYF,TGTGCCAGCGTCTACAGTAGTGGATCCTACGAGCAGTACTTC
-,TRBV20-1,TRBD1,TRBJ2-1,CSAIQGEQFF,TGCAGTGCCATACAGGGGGAGCAGTTCTTC
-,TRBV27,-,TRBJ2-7,CASSRHGEEGYEQYF,TGTGCCAGCAGTCGGCATGGAGAAGAGGGCTACGAGCAGTACTTC
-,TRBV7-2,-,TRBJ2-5,CASSFGQETQYF,TGTGCCAGCAGCTTCGGACAAGAGACCCAGTACTTC
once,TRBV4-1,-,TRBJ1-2,CASSQDMGDYGYTF,TGCGCCAGCAGCCAAGATATGGGGGACTATGGCTACACCTTC
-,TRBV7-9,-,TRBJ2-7,CASRLDPSVEQYF,TGTGCCAGCAGGTTAGACCCGTCGGTCGAGCAGTACTTC
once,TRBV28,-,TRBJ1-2,CASNPPEGSEDYGYTF,TGTGCCAGCAACCCACCGGAAGGTTCTGAGGACTATGGCTACACCTTC
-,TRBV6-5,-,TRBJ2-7,CASSYSEEYEQYF,TGTGCCAGCAGTTACTCCGAGGAATACGAGCAGTACTTC
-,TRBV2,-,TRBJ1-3,CASSDADYSGNTIYF,TGTGCCAGCAGTGACGCGGACTACTCTGGAAACACCATATATTTT
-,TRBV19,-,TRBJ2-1,CASSIGWDGTYNEQFF,TGTGCCAGTAGTATAGGGTGGGACGGCACCTACAATGAGCAGTTCTTC
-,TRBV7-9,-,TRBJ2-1,CASSLAQGSEQFF,TGTGCCAGCAGCTTAGCGCAGGGTTCTGAGCAGTTCTTC
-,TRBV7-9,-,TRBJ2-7,CASRGGAMSSYEQYF,TGTGCCAGCAGGGGCGGAGCGATGAGCTCCTACGAGCAGTACTTC
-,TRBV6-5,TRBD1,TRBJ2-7,CASSQPGGEQYF,TGTGCCAGCAGCCAACCAGGGGGTGAGCAGTACTTC
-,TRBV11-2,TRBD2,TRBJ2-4,CASSLTGGNIQYF,TGTGCCAGCAGCTTAACGGGAGGAAACATTCAGTACTTC
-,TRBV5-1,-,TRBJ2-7,CASSLAGLAYVYEQYF,TGCGCCAGCAGCTTGGCCGGCCTAGCGTATGTATACGAGCAGTACTTC
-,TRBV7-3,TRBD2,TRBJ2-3,CASSPTGGSTDTQYF,TGTGCCAGCAGCCCGACGGGGGGTAGCACAGATACGCAGTATTTT
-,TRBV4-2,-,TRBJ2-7,CASSQEAAQSSYEQYF,TGTGCCAGCAGCCAAGAAGCAGCCCAGAGCTCCTACGAGCAGTACTTC
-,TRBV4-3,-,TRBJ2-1,CASSQGLSYNEQFF,TGCGCCAGCAGCCAAGGCCTCTCCTACAATGAGCAGTTCTTC
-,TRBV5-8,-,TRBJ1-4,CASSWTAFGEKLFF,TGTGCCAGCAGCTGGACAGCCTTTGGCGAAAAACTGTTTTTT
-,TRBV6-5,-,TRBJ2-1,CASSYSTEAGEQFF,TGTGCCAGCAGTTACTCGACGGAGGCTGGTGAGCAGTTCTTC
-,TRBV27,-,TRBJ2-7,CASSLSFRQGGYEQYF,TGTGCCAGCAGTTTATCGTTCAGGCAGGGAGGCTACGAGCAGTACTTC
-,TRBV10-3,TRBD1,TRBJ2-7,CAISVDRGTVYEQYF,TGTGCCATCAGTGTAGACAGGGGGACTGTCTACGAGCAGTACTTC
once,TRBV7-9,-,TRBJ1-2,CASSLDSHYGYTF,TGTGCCAGCAGCCTAGACAGCCACTATGGCTACACCTTC
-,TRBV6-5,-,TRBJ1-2,CASSYGGPYGYTF,TGTGCCAGCAGTTACGGGGGCCCCTATGGCTACACCTTC
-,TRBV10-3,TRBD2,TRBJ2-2,CAISVEREGLLSGELFF,TGTGCCATCAGTGTGGAGCGGGAGGGCCTTTTGTCCGGGGAGCTGTTTTTT
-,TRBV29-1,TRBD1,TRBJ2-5,CSVWDRGNQETQYF,TGCAGCGTTTGGGACAGGGGGAACCAAGAGACCCAGTACTTC
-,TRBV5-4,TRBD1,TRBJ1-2,CASSFQGTGNGYTF,TGTGCCAGCAGCTTCCAAGGGACAGGCAATGGCTACACCTTC
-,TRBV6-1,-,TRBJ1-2,CASTLRGDGTYGYTF,TGTGCCAGCACTTTACGAGGTGACGGCACCTATGGCTACACCTTC
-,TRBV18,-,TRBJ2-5,CASSPPPKGETQYF,TGTGCCAGCTCACCACCACCTAAGGGGGAGACCCAGTACTTC
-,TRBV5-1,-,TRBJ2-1,CASSPLAASSYNEQFF,TGCGCCAGCAGCCCCCTCGCTGCAAGCTCCTACAATGAGCAGTTCTTC
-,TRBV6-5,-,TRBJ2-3,CASSYSLADTQYF,TGTGCCAGCAGTTACTCCCTAGCAGATACGCAGTATTTT